This T cell receptor (beta chain) stems from a study of T cell responses to AZD1222 COVID-19 vaccine. CDR1 SGHRS and CDR2 YFSETQ come from the germline V gene. The CDR3 totals 18 residues. Germline trimming cut 0 bases from V and 0 bases from J; bases unmatched to any gene: 8. Sequenced by immunoSEQ multiplex PCR; TCRdb stores in-frame clones only, minus some. Of some 180,000 clones listed, around nine tenths are singletons. The gene calls are TRBV5-1 and TRBJ2-3, with 9 bases identical to TRBD2. The material was peripheral blood, obtained on day 0 of AZD1222 vaccination. The sequence derives from an adult in good health. CDR3 sequence (DNA): TGCGCCAGCAGCTTGGGCGGGAGGGCCCTCTCTAGCACAGATACGCAGTATTTT. This translates into CASSLGGRALSSTDTQYF.